Below are 4 T cell receptor beta chains sequenced from a single sample in a study of vaccination and CD4 T cells after COVID-19. Their recognized antigens are unknown. With the Oncomine TCR Beta short-read assay, DNA from cultured CD4+ T cells was sequenced. TCRdb reprocessed the PCR reads via MiXCR and lists one record per CDR3 protein. The sample lists some 25,000 distinct CDR3 sequences; 25% to 30% were seen once. Time point meaning: late sampling 161 to 241 days after vaccination in three convalescent patients. The treatment: roughly 10-day PBMC culture with coronavirus spike peptide pools or control peptides (ViraFEST assay). This specimen was CD4+ T cells from blood, cultured in vitro, taken about 7 months after SARS-CoV-2 vaccination. The receptor set was obtained from a human donor who had recovered from COVID-19.

The table lists this clonotype with a few counts. The chain couples TRBV28 to TRBJ1-1; D is possibly TRBD1 (5 bases). V was clipped by 6 bases and J by 4 bases, with 12 bases between them. Per the germline V gene, CDR1 is MDHEN and CDR2 is SYDVKM. The CDR3 loop spans 13 amino acids. The CDR3 protein is CASSRPGPTEAFF. DNA of the CDR3: TGTGCCAGCAGCCGTCCGGGACCCACTGAAGCTTTCTTT. The full variable domain, with the rest looked up from reference TRBV28 and TRBJ1-1, is DVKVTQSSRYLVKRTGEKVFLECVQDMDHENMFWYRQDPGLGLRLIYFSYDVKMKEKGDIPEGYSVSREKKERFSLILESASTNQTSMYLCASSRPGPTEAFFGQGTRLTVV.

The chain uses TRBV28 and TRBJ1-2; possible D gene TRBD1, 6 bases. This CDR3 has 12 amino acids. Germline V gene data show CDR1 as MDHEN and CDR2 as SYDVKM. CDR3 nucleotide sequence: TGTGCAGTAAAGGGGGAAAACTATGGCTACACCTTC. Translating gives CAVKGENYGYTF.

This chain links TRBV4-2 with TRBJ1-5; no reliable D call. The CDR3 sequence is 16 residues long. Germline CDR1 and CDR2: LGHNA and YNFKEQ. V lost 0 bases, J lost 3 bases, and 12 bases lay in between. The CDR3: CASSQDVGGLNQPQHF. The CDR3 DNA is TGTGCCAGCAGCCAAGATGTAGGAGGGCTCAATCAGCCCCAGCATTTT.

Only a few counts were recorded for this clonotype. The chain carries TRBV7-3 and TRBJ2-3; a possible D gene is TRBD2 (6 bases). The germline CDR1 and CDR2 sequences are SGHTA and FQGTGA. Trimming left V 5 bases short and J 6 bases short, with 12 bases between. The length of the CDR3 is 13 residues. CDR3 in amino acids: CASSPGTDDTQYF. CDR3 bases: TGTGCCAGCAGCCCAGGGACTGACGATACGCAGTATTTT.